The 10 T cell receptor beta chains listed next were all sequenced from one sample in a study of T cells in Graves' hyperthyroidism and ophthalmopathy. TCR beta CDR3 regions were amplified from RNA. In the first-round RT-PCR of the TCR CDR3, the HTBI primer set was used. TCRdb re-analysed the multiplex PCR reads in MiXCR, keeping a single row per CDR3 protein. The sample holds 500,000 to 600,000 distinct CDR3 sequences, approximately 44% seen once. What was sequenced was peripheral blood or thyroid tissue (not recorded which). All receptors derive from an adult woman with Graves' disease, either hyperthyroidism or ophthalmopathy (not recorded which).

About this clonotype itself: This may be a read error: a much more frequent sequence differs by one nucleotide. J is TRBJ2-6 and V is TRBV11-1, with 9 positions matching TRBD1. There are 21 residues in the CDR3. Germline V lookup: CDR1 SGHAT, CDR2 FQDESV (reference sequence). In DNA form, the CDR3 reads TGCGCCAGCAGCCACGAAGATCAGCCCGGGACAGGGATCTCTGGGGCCAACGTCCTGACTTTC. Its translation is CASSHEDQPGTGISGANVLTF.

The DNA of the CDR3 is TGTGCCAGCAGCTTTTACCGGGACCGCGGCTACACCTTC. Protein: CASSFYRDRGYTF. V is TRBV7-2 and J is TRBJ1-2; D is possibly TRBD1 (5 bases). The CDR3 is 13 residues long. The V end was cut by 3 bases, the J end by 8 bases, with 13 bases between. The germline V gene has CDR1 SGHTA and CDR2 FQGNSA.

A few counts support this clonotype. The chain is built from TRBV30 and TRBJ2-5; possible D gene TRBD2, 6 bases. There are 14 residues in the CDR3. Germline loops: CDR1 GTSNPN, CDR2 SVGIG (reference sequence). Trimming pared 5 bases from V and 4 bases from J, leaving 17 bases between. Written as DNA, the CDR3 is TGTGCCTGGGGGACGGAGGGCCTCGGAGAGACCCAGTACTTC. Translated: CAWGTEGLGETQYF.

This clonotype has a count of ten or more. The chain combines TRBV15 with TRBJ1-3, with D unresolved. The germline V gene encodes CDR1 LNHNV and CDR2 YYDKDF (reference sequence). V lost 5 bases and J lost 0, with 17 bases in between. The CDR3 spans 17 residues. The DNA of the CDR3 is TGTGCCACCAGCCCCTGGCGTGCCGCCAGCTCTGGAAACACCATATATTTT. It specifies CATSPWRAASSGNTIYF.

The chain couples TRBV7-8 to TRBJ1-1, with D possibly TRBD1 on 5 matching bases. The CDR3 sequence is 14 residues long. CDR1 is SGHVS, CDR2 FQNEAQ, per germline. Trimming took off 6 bases at V and 1 base at J, with 12 bases between the two ends. In nucleotides, the CDR3 is TGTGCCAGCAGGGGGACCGCCGAGAACACTGAAGCTTTCTTT. Encoded protein: CASRGTAENTEAFF.

The table lists this clonotype with many counts. This chain uses TRBV20-1 with TRBJ1-5; 8 nucleotides line up with TRBD1. V gave up 7 bases and J gave up 7 bases; unmatched junction bases: 6. The CDR3 sequence is 12 residues long. The germline V gene has CDR1 DFQATT and CDR2 SNEGSKA (reference sequence). In nucleotides, the CDR3 is TGCAGTGGAGGACAGGGCCGACAGCCCCAGCATTTT. Translated: CSGGQGRQPQHF.

This clonotype appeared many times. The V and J genes are TRBV7-6 and TRBJ2-2, with TRBD2 matching 8 bases. CDR1 and CDR2 (germline): SGHVS, FNYEAQ. V was clipped by 3 bases and J by 2 bases; unmatched bases: 5. The CDR3 totals 16 residues. This CDR3 reads CASSFIAGPNTGELFF. Here the CDR3 DNA reads TGTGCCAGCAGCTTTATAGCGGGGCCCAACACCGGGGAGCTGTTTTTT. The variable domain in full, with the rest retrieved from reference TRBV7-6 and TRBJ2-2, is GAGVSQSPRYKVTKRGQDVALRCDPISGHVSLYWYRQALGQGPEFLTYFNYEAQQDKSGLPNDRFSAERPEGSISTLTIQRTEQRDSAMYRCASSFIAGPNTGELFFGEGSRLTVL.

This clonotype came up many times. This sequence joins TRBV4-2 and TRBJ2-7; a weak D match, TRBD2 (6 bases). CDR3 length: 17 amino acids. Looked up from germline, CDR1 is LGHNA and CDR2 is YNFKEQ. The V end lost 0 bases, the J end lost 1 base, and 16 bases lay between the germline ends. Written as DNA, the CDR3 is TGTGCCAGCAGCCAAGATCAGGCGGGACGCCCATCCTACGAGCAGTACTTC. It specifies CASSQDQAGRPSYEQYF.

This clonotype was counted many times. The CDR3, as DNA: TGTGCCAGCAGCCTACAACCGGGACTAAAATTGGGTAGCCGCGAGCAGTACTTC. Its protein product is CASSLQPGLKLGSREQYF. This rearrangement joins TRBV2 to TRBJ2-7; 7 nucleotides align to TRBD2. This CDR3 has 18 amino acids. The germline CDR1 and CDR2 sequences are SNHLY and FYNNEI. J was trimmed by 6 bases and V by 6 bases; bases with no gene match: 23.

This clonotype showed up many times. V and J are TRBV13 and TRBJ1-2; D is perhaps TRBD1 (6 bases). CDR1 is PRHDT, CDR2 FYEKMQ, per germline (reference sequence). The V end lost 5 bases, the J end lost 7 bases, and 20 bases lay between the germline ends. This CDR3 contains 15 residues. The CDR3: CASSRERGGAPGYTF. CDR3 nucleotides: TGTGCCAGCAGCCGCGAGAGGGGGGGCGCGCCTGGCTACACCTTC.